The 26 T cell receptor beta chains presented below share a single source sample, sequenced in a study of shared clonotypes between healthy human individuals (dated by TCRdb to about 2020). Libraries came from the immunoSEQ multiplex PCR assay. In its TCRdb copy, this immuneACCESS table keeps in-frame sequences only and misses some clones. Where compared with another copy, unresolved V genes explain less than half of these, and the others have no known cause. In this sample the table shows about 79,000 clones, 60% to 80% of which occur a single time. About half of the sample belongs to the ten largest clones. Sequenced sample: memory CD8+ T cells sorted from blood. The cell subset or site label, as the study defines it: CD45RO+ cells pooled with CCR7-negative TemRA cells. The receptors here all came from a man aged 25-45 years in good health.

V gene TRBV7-2 combines with J gene TRBJ1-5; a weak D match, TRBD1 (5 bases). Germline CDR1 is SGHTA and CDR2 is FQGNSA. The CDR3 runs to 15 residues. V was pared by 1 base and J by 7 bases, with 14 bases between. The CDR3 DNA is TGTGCCAGCAGCTTAGTGGGTACAGGCGGGCAGCCCCAGCATTTT. It translates to CASSLVGTGGQPQHF.

The CDR3 protein is CASSLRFGPDTQYF. The DNA for the CDR3 is TGTGCCAGCAGCTTAAGATTTGGCCCAGATACGCAGTATTTT. V gene TRBV7-2 combines with J gene TRBJ2-3; D unresolved. V was pared by 2 bases and J by 4 bases, with 10 bases between. CDR1 and CDR2 from the germline V gene are SGHTA and FQGNSA. This CDR3 has 14 residues.

The rearrangement links TRBV7-3 to TRBJ2-2; D is undetermined. The CDR3 is 13 amino acids. Germline values: CDR1 SGHTA, CDR2 FQGTGA. Trimming took off 1 base at V and 7 bases at J, with 7 bases between the two ends. This CDR3 reads CASSLKPFGELFF. CDR3 DNA sequence: TGTGCCAGCAGCTTAAAACCTTTCGGGGAGCTGTTTTTT.

The rearrangement joins TRBV27 to TRBJ2-5; either TRBD1 or TRBD2 may fit D (5 bases each). The CDR3 contains 15 residues. Trimming cost V 3 bases and J 1 base, with 12 bases left between them. The germline gives CDR1 MNHEY, CDR2 SMNVEV (reference sequence). The CDR3, as DNA: TGTGCCAGCAGTTTTATCGGGGACGGCCAAGAGACCCAGTACTTC. Protein: CASSFIGDGQETQYF.

V usage is TRBV2 and J usage is TRBJ1-4, with D unresolved. Germline V gene lookup returns CDR1 SNHLY and CDR2 FYNNEI. The CDR3 consists of 12 residues. The V gene lost 5 bases and the J gene lost 6 bases, with 7 bases spanning the gap. The CDR3 nucleotides are TGTGCCAGCAGTCCCCCGGATGAAAAACTGTTTTTT. Translated: CASSPPDEKLFF.

The rearrangement joins TRBV28 to TRBJ2-3; no reliable D call. The CDR3 is made up of 11 amino acids. Trimming shortened V by 2 bases and J by 7 bases, and 4 bases separated the two germline ends. The germline V gene has CDR1 MDHEN and CDR2 SYDVKM. The CDR3 nucleotides read TGTGCCAGCAGTTTACATTATACGCAGTATTTT. Its protein product is CASSLHYTQYF. Full variable domain (outside the CDR3, taken from reference TRBV28 and TRBJ2-3): DVKVTQSSRYLVKRTGEKVFLECVQDMDHENMFWYRQDPGLGLRLIYFSYDVKMKEKGDIPEGYSVSREKKERFSLILESASTNQTSMYLCASSLHYTQYFGPGTRLTVL.

This sequence joins TRBV4-3 and TRBJ2-1; the match to TRBD2 covers 12 bases. The CDR3 totals 15 residues. Germline V gene lookup returns CDR1 LGHNA and CDR2 YSLEER. The V gene end was trimmed by 3 bases and the J gene end by 6 bases; junction bases not matched to a gene: 3. CDR3: CASSQGLAGTNEQFF. In DNA form, the CDR3 reads TGCGCCAGCAGCCAGGGACTAGCGGGCACCAATGAGCAGTTCTTC.

This clone was observed a handful of times. This sequence joins TRBV27 and TRBJ2-5; D is unresolved. V was trimmed by 7 bases and J by 4 bases, leaving 22 bases between them. CDR3 length: 16 amino acids. Germline CDR1 is MNHEY and CDR2 is SMNVEV (reference sequence). This chain's CDR3 is CASKPEGSPRGETQYF. The CDR3 coding sequence is TGTGCCAGCAAACCGGAAGGCAGTCCCCGAGGAGAGACCCAGTACTTC.

J is TRBJ2-7 and V is TRBV27, with no clear D. Germline V CDR1 and CDR2: MNHEY, SMNVEV (reference sequence). The CDR3 loop spans 14 amino acids. V lost 5 bases and J lost 2, with 13 bases in between. The CDR3 DNA reads as TGTGCCAGCAGTACGTTGACACTCCCCTACGAGCAGTACTTC. Encoded protein: CASSTLTLPYEQYF.

The CDR3 reads CASSEGGHEQYF. In nucleotides, the CDR3 is TGTGCCAGCAGTGAAGGGGGCCACGAGCAGTACTTC. The chain is built from TRBV6-5 and TRBJ2-7, with TRBD1 identical over 7 bases. V shed 5 bases and J 5 bases; nucleotides not matched to a gene: 3. This CDR3 has 12 amino acids. Germline CDR1 is MNHEY and CDR2 is SVGAGI.

The chain carries TRBV6-1 and TRBJ1-2, with a tentative D call TRBD1 (5 bases). V was pared by 3 bases and J by 5 bases, with 25 bases between. This CDR3 comprises 18 residues. Germline CDR1 reads MNHNS; CDR2 reads SASEGT. CDR3 DNA sequence: TGTGCCAGCAGTGATTCCGGGTCAGCCTTAAAGGGGATATATGGCTACACCTTC. Protein sequence: CASSDSGSALKGIYGYTF.

The rearrangement joins TRBV7-9 to TRBJ1-5; no reliable D call. The CDR3 covers 14 residues. From germline, CDR1 is SEHNR and CDR2 FQNEAQ (reference sequence). V lost 2 bases, J lost 0 bases, and 5 bases lay in between. CDR3 DNA sequence: TGTGCCAGCAGCTTACCCGGTAGCAATCAGCCCCAGCATTTT. This translates into CASSLPGSNQPQHF. Full variable domain (missing parts from reference TRBV7-9 and TRBJ1-5): DTGVSQNPRHKITKRGQNVTFRCDPISEHNRLYWYRQTLGQGPEFLTYFQNEAQLEKSRLLSDRFSAERPKGSFSTLEIQRTEQGDSAMYLCASSLPGSNQPQHFGDGTRLSIL.

The V gene is TRBV11-2, the J gene TRBJ2-7; no clear D gene. V was clipped by 3 bases and J by 5 bases, with 8 bases between them. CDR1 and CDR2 (germline): SGHAT, FQNNGV. This CDR3 region has 12 residues. CDR3 in amino acids: CASSFLGDEQYF. CDR3 nucleotide sequence: TGTGCCAGCAGCTTTTTGGGCGACGAGCAGTACTTC.

The V call is TRBV18, the J call TRBJ1-1; no reliable D call. The germline V and J ends were trimmed by 2 bases and 6 bases, with 10 bases remaining between them. The germline gives CDR1 KGHSH, CDR2 LQKENI. CDR3 length: 13 amino acids. This chain's CDR3 is CASSPRRSSEAFF. The DNA for the CDR3 is TGTGCCAGCTCACCAAGGAGGAGCTCTGAAGCTTTCTTT.

Points on this clone: Other DNA sequences in this sample translate to the same CDR3. V usage is TRBV28 and J usage is TRBJ2-7; D remains unclear. The CDR3 is 11 residues long. V was cut by 8 bases and J by 3 bases, with 8 bases left in between. Germline V lookup: CDR1 MDHEN, CDR2 SYDVKM. The DNA of the CDR3 is TGTGCCAGCGGCAGCATCTACGAGCAGTACTTC. This gives the protein CASGSIYEQYF.

Only one count was recorded for this clone. V gene TRBV25-1 combines with J gene TRBJ2-1; weak D call: TRBD1 (5 bases). Trimming cost V 1 base and J 2 bases, with 18 bases left between them. The germline V gene has CDR1 MGHDK and CDR2 SYGVNS. The CDR3 contains 18 residues. The CDR3 coding sequence is TGTGCCAGCAGTGAATTCCCGCAGGGTCCCCTTACCTACAATGAGCAGTTCTTC. It yields the protein CASSEFPQGPLTYNEQFF. The whole variable domain, remainder taken from reference TRBV25-1 and TRBJ2-1, is EADIYQTPRYLVIGTGKKITLECSQTMGHDKMYWYQQDPGMELHLIHYSYGVNSTEKGDLSSESTVSRIRTEHFPLTLESARPSHTSQYLCASSEFPQGPLTYNEQFFGPGTRLTVL.

V usage is TRBV28 and J usage is TRBJ1-1; 7 nucleotides match TRBD1. V dropped 3 bases and J dropped 1; count of bases not matched to a gene: 17. There are 19 residues in the CDR3. Germline loops: CDR1 MDHEN, CDR2 SYDVKM. The CDR3 loop is CASSLTLLQAGGTNTEAFF. The DNA of the CDR3 is TGTGCCAGCAGTTTGACTCTCCTACAGGCAGGGGGAACGAACACTGAAGCTTTCTTT.

V and J are TRBV7-9 and TRBJ2-7; D is possibly TRBD1 (6 bases). Germline lookup yields CDR1 SEHNR and CDR2 FQNEAQ (reference sequence). Trimming took 1 base from V and 4 from J, leaving 11 bases between them. CDR3 length: 14 amino acids. This CDR3 reads CASSLVPGDYEQYF. The CDR3 nucleotides are TGTGCCAGCAGCTTAGTTCCAGGGGATTACGAGCAGTACTTC.

This clone was recorded only once. V and J are TRBV28 and TRBJ1-2; D remains ambiguous. Germline V CDR1 and CDR2: MDHEN, SYDVKM. V was trimmed by 6 bases and J by 10 bases, leaving 21 bases between them. The CDR3 has 14 amino acids. CDR3 amino acids: CASSATMGGVDYTF. CDR3 sequence (DNA): TGTGCCAGCAGCGCTACTATGGGTGGGGTTGACTACACCTTC.

The gene calls are TRBV28 and TRBJ2-7; 7 nucleotides line up with TRBD1. There are 12 residues in the CDR3. CDR1 MDHEN and CDR2 SYDVKM come from the germline V gene. Trimming cost V 4 bases and J 3 bases; bases outside gene matches: 0. Written as DNA, the CDR3 is TGTGCCAGCAGTTGGGACAGCTACGAGCAGTACTTC. This gives the protein CASSWDSYEQYF.

This chain connects TRBV15 to TRBJ2-7, with TRBD2 matching over 10 bases. V trimming: 3 bases; J trimming: 2 bases; junction bases outside the gene matches: 10. CDR1 LNHNV and CDR2 YYDKDF come from the germline V gene (reference sequence). CDR3 length: 17 residues. DNA of the CDR3: TGTGCCACCAGCAGGTCCCGGCGGACTAGCGGTGCCTACGAGCAGTACTTC. Residues: CATSRSRRTSGAYEQYF.

This clone was seen at least ten times. The chain links TRBV11-2 to TRBJ2-7, with a possible D match to TRBD1 (6 bases). Germline lookup yields CDR1 SGHAT and CDR2 FQNNGV. The CDR3 contains 14 residues. The V gene lost 5 bases and the J gene lost 3 bases, with 14 bases spanning the gap. CDR3 nucleotide sequence: TGTGCCAGCAGCCTTTCGGGACAACTCTACGAGCAGTACTTC. It yields the protein CASSLSGQLYEQYF.

V and J are TRBV27 and TRBJ1-2; tentative D call: TRBD1 (6 bases). Germline loops: CDR1 MNHEY, CDR2 SMNVEV (reference sequence). Trimming took 5 bases from V and 4 from J, leaving 14 bases between them. This CDR3 has 14 residues. In DNA, the CDR3 is TGTGCCAGCAGTCTGTACAGGACAGTCTATGGCTACACCTTC. Its translation: CASSLYRTVYGYTF.

The chain employs TRBV6-5 and TRBJ2-7, with 7 nucleotides matching TRBD2. The CDR3 has 15 residues. Germline values: CDR1 MNHEY, CDR2 SVGAGI. J lost 2 bases, V lost 2 bases, and 6 bases had no gene match. The CDR3 sequence is CASSYLAEHPYEQYF. In DNA form, the CDR3 reads TGTGCCAGCAGTTACCTAGCGGAGCACCCCTACGAGCAGTACTTC.

The genes are TRBV7-9 and TRBJ2-7; no firm D call. Trimming removed 3 bases from V and 1 base from J, with 7 bases in between. CDR1 and CDR2 (germline): SEHNR, FQNEAQ (reference sequence). This CDR3 has 13 residues. CDR3 coding DNA: TGTGCCAGCAGCTTCGTTCGTTCCTACGAGCAGTACTTC. It codes for CASSFVRSYEQYF.

In its sample, this clone was seen once. The rearrangement links TRBV25-1 to TRBJ2-7; TRBD1 aligns across 7 bases. The germline V gene has CDR1 MGHDK and CDR2 SYGVNS. Losses at the gene ends were 7 bases for V and 2 bases for J; bases not matched to a gene: 5. The CDR3 contains 13 residues. The DNA for the CDR3 is TGTGCCAGCAATCCGGGACAGACCTACGAGCAGTACTTC. The encoded protein is CASNPGQTYEQYF.